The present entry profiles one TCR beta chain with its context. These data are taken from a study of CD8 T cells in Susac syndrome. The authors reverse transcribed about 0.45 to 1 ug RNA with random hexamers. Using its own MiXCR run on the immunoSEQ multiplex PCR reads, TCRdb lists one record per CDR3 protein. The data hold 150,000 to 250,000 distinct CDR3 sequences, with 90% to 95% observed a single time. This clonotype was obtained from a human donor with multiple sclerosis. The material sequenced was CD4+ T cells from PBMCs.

The CDR3: CASSLDRWEAGGTEAFF. Here the CDR3 DNA reads TGTGCCAGCAGCTTAGATCGATGGGAGGCTGGTGGCACTGAAGCTTTCTTT. This chain joins TRBV11-2 and TRBJ1-1; D unclear. The V gene's germline CDR1 is SGHAT and CDR2 FQNNGV. The ends were cut back, 0 bases at V and 4 bases at J, with 18 bases in the middle. This CDR3 comprises 17 residues.